This TCR beta chain was found in a study of T cells expressing NK-cell markers. Study results and limitations: The CD3+CD56-NKG2C+ fraction of a few donors was likewise dominated by these clonotypes. HCMV specificity of expanded NKG2C+ T cell clones remained unclear.

TCRdb reprocessed the 5' RACE reads, with one entry per CDR3 protein and no DNA. The specimen's table records some 450,000 distinct CDR3 sequences. The germline CDR1 and CDR2 sequences are MNHEY and SVGAGI. The CDR3 sequence is 15 residues long. In regard to this clonotype: Its antigen is undetermined.

The chain carries TRBV6-5 and TRBJ2-7; absent DNA, TCRdb's TRBD2 call cannot be checked. Sequenced: blood T cells: a sorted CD56 or NKG2C T cell subset, CD4+ or CD8+ T cells, or bulk PBMC T cells (not recorded which). This TCR came from a woman aged 18 to 75 in good health. CDR3 protein: CASSYLVTGRDEQYF.